This T cell receptor beta chain was recorded in a study of T cell responses to AZD1222 COVID-19 vaccine. Findings and caveats of the study: Targeting of unmutated variant regions was reportedly seen in nearly half of spike-specific TCRs. The repertoires were collected only after the peak T cell response. The breadth and depth of Spike-specific TCRs increased once two AZD1222 doses had been given. White British donors predominated, females outnumbered males, and clonal diversity was possibly underestimated.

Libraries were prepared by immunoSEQ multiplex PCR; TCRdb keeps only in-frame clonotypes and omits some of them. This table holds over 100,000 clones, more than 85% found once. Deletions cut 7 bases from V and 4 bases from J, with 14 bases between. This CDR3 contains 14 residues. Germline values: CDR1 MNHEY, CDR2 SVGAGI. Note on this clone: The target antigen is unknown.

The chain carries TRBV6-5 and TRBJ1-5; the D is unclear. This clonotype originated in an adult in good health. The specimen was peripheral blood, collected on day 0 of AZD1222 vaccination. Here the CDR3 DNA reads TGTGCCAGCAAAGACACCGAATCGAATCAGCCCCAGCATTTT. Protein product: CASKDTESNQPQHF.